This TCR beta chain was found in a study of T cell repertoires in cytomegalovirus infection. The wider study: HLA-B-restricted CMV epitopes that are well studied, plus recently identified HLA-C-restricted ones, were used by the study. An indication of both CMV infection and matching HLA type came from public TCR beta signatures.

Each CDR3 protein gets one entry after TCRdb re-called the reads with MiXCR. The table has nearly 700,000 distinct CDR3 sequences, 30% to 40% seen once. There are a few counts of this clonotype. Its antigen is undetermined. The material was cultured PBMCs, obtained from culture after CMV antigen stimulation. The TCR sequence derives from a human donor in good health (CMV status not recorded). Some clones in this sample may be carry-over from other donors' samples.

CDR3 sequence reads: CASSPTGTNEQYF. The CDR3 DNA follows: TGTGCCAGTAGTCCCACCGGGACAAACGAGCAGTACTTC. The chain has TRBV19 and TRBJ2-7; tentatively, D is TRBD1 (6 bases). Germline CDR1 is LNHDA and CDR2 is SQIVND (reference sequence). Trimming stripped 5 bases from V and 5 bases from J, with 13 bases between. The CDR3 is made up of 13 amino acids.